One sample yielded the 31 T cell receptor beta chains listed below, sequenced in a study of cytomegalovirus exposure and HLA in healthy donors. PCR amplification relied on 60 Vbeta primers (plus 13 Jbeta primers). The data were produced by immunoSEQ multiplex PCR, yet TCRdb's version contains in-frame clones alone and is incomplete. The data show roughly 170,000 clones, about 80% seen once. Material: PBMCs. Receptors were obtained from a boy under 18 in good health and CMV-seronegative.

The rearrangement joins TRBV9 to TRBJ2-1, with D unresolved. V was cut by 0 bases and J by 10 bases, with 17 bases left in between. Germline loops: CDR1 SGDLS, CDR2 YYNGEE. The CDR3 spans 15 residues. The CDR3 region is CASSVVLGEAPEQFF. The CDR3, as DNA: TGTGCCAGCAGCGTAGTTCTTGGAGAAGCCCCCGAGCAGTTCTTC.

The chain recombines TRBV11-2 with TRBJ2-1, with 8 bases fitting TRBD1. The CDR3 consists of 13 residues. J lost 7 bases, V lost 4 bases, and 3 bases had no gene match. Germline V lookup: CDR1 SGHAT, CDR2 FQNNGV. CDR3 sequence: CASSWTGRNEQFF. For the CDR3, the DNA is TGTGCCAGCAGCTGGACAGGGCGGAATGAGCAGTTCTTC. Full variable domain (remainder filled in from reference TRBV11-2 and TRBJ2-1): EAGVAQSPRYKIIEKRQSVAFWCNPISGHATLYWYQQILGQGPKLLIQFQNNGVVDDSQLPKDRFSAERLKGVDSTLKIQPAKLEDSAVYLCASSWTGRNEQFFGPGTRLTVL.

The V and J genes are TRBV6-6 and TRBJ1-2; perhaps TRBD1 as D (5 bases). Germline loops: CDR1 MNHNY, CDR2 SVGAGI (reference sequence). Deletions cut 1 base from V and 2 bases from J, with 8 bases between. The CDR3 extends over 14 amino acids. CDR3: CASSYFPGNYGYTF. The CDR3 nucleotides read TGTGCCAGCAGTTACTTCCCAGGGAACTATGGCTACACCTTC.

The rearrangement links TRBV19 to TRBJ2-1; 7 nucleotides align to TRBD1. The CDR3 has 15 amino acids. V lost 6 bases to trimming and J lost 6 bases; unmatched junction nucleotides: 11. Germline CDR1 LNHDA, CDR2 SQIVND (reference sequence). In DNA form, the CDR3 reads TGTGCCAGTAGGGAGCGCCAGGGGGTTTCCAATGAGCAGTTCTTC. This sequence encodes CASRERQGVSNEQFF.

The chain recombines TRBV10-3 with TRBJ2-5; TRBD1 matches 11 bases. The CDR3 contains 15 residues. With 5 bases clipped from V and 1 base from J, the junction kept 3 bases outside the gene matches. Germline assignment: CDR1 ENHRY and CDR2 SYGVKD. The CDR3 sequence: CAISSGTGGQETQYF. Here the CDR3 DNA reads TGTGCCATCAGTTCCGGGACAGGGGGCCAAGAGACCCAGTACTTC.

In its sample, this clone was seen a few times. The rearrangement links TRBV19 to TRBJ2-3, with 7 bases fitting TRBD2. The V gene's germline CDR1 is LNHDA and CDR2 SQIVND (reference sequence). The CDR3 sequence is 15 residues long. J gave up 0 bases and V 9 bases, and 9 bases lay outside the gene matches. In DNA form, the CDR3 reads TGTGCCAGCGGGCCGGGCGGGGGAAGCACAGATACGCAGTATTTT. This encodes CASGPGGGSTDTQYF.

The genes are TRBV6-6 and TRBJ1-1; TRBD1 matches 8 bases. V shed 2 bases, J shed 1 base, and the junction held 6 bases outside the gene matches. Germline assignment: CDR1 MNHNY and CDR2 SVGAGI (reference sequence). This CDR3 comprises 16 residues. The CDR3 is CASSYKGQGSNTEAFF. The CDR3 nucleotides are TGTGCCAGCAGTTACAAAGGACAGGGATCGAACACTGAAGCTTTCTTT.

This clone was seen just once. The chain links TRBV9 to TRBJ1-6; 8 positions agree with TRBD1. Germline V CDR1 and CDR2: SGDLS, YYNGEE. The ends lost 1 base at V and 8 bases at J; junction bases unmatched: 8. The length of the CDR3 is 16 residues. The CDR3 DNA is TGTGCCAGCAGCGTATCCGGGCAGGGGGCGGATTCACCCCTCCACTTT. Amino acids: CASSVSGQGADSPLHF.

This chain links TRBV18 with TRBJ1-6; D gene uncertain. The CDR3 covers 14 residues. CDR1 and CDR2 from the germline V gene are KGHSH and LQKENI. Trimming removed 2 bases from V and 10 bases from J, with 12 bases in between. CDR3 sequence reads: CASSPGGDQSPLHF. CDR3 nucleotides: TGTGCCAGCTCACCAGGAGGCGATCAATCACCCCTCCACTTT.

The sample holds one count of this clone. A read error is likely, as this CDR3 ends without the conserved phenylalanine or tryptophan. This rearrangement joins TRBV11-3 to TRBJ2-7; 7 nucleotides agree with TRBD1. V was pared by 5 bases and J by 6 bases, with 7 bases of the junction left unmatched. CDR1 is SGHNT and CDR2 is YENEEA in the germline V gene. The CDR3 extends over 13 amino acids. CDR3 residues: CASSPQGTFEQYL. CDR3 sequence (DNA): TGTGCCAGCAGCCCACAGGGGACATTCGAGCAGTACCTC.

The chain is built from TRBV13 and TRBJ2-5; D is undetermined. Germline assignment: CDR1 PRHDT and CDR2 FYEKMQ (reference sequence). V was pared by 3 bases and J by 4 bases, with 3 bases between. This CDR3 has 11 amino acids. The CDR3 protein is CASSLRETQYF. The CDR3 nucleotides read TGTGCCAGCAGCTTGCGAGAGACCCAGTACTTC.

This clone was seen a few times. The rearrangement uses TRBV2 and TRBJ1-4; the D is unclear. With 4 bases removed from V and 0 bases from J, the gap between germline ends came to 9 bases. CDR3 length equals 15 residues. Germline loops: CDR1 SNHLY, CDR2 FYNNEI. CDR3 region: CASSALSATNEKLFF. In DNA, the CDR3 is TGTGCCAGCAGTGCCCTCAGTGCAACTAATGAAAAACTGTTTTTT.

The chain couples TRBV5-1 to TRBJ1-1; D is perhaps TRBD1 (5 bases). This CDR3 has 13 amino acids. V lost 1 base and J lost 6, with 10 bases in between. The V gene's germline CDR1 is SGHRS and CDR2 YFSETQ. In nucleotides, the CDR3 is TGCGCCAGCAGCTTGACACAGGTCGCTGAAGCTTTCTTT. It yields the protein CASSLTQVAEAFF.

V and J are TRBV10-3 and TRBJ1-3, with a possible D match to TRBD1 (5 bases). Germline V gene data show CDR1 as ENHRY and CDR2 as SYGVKD. The CDR3 runs 14 residues. With 10 bases removed from V and 1 base from J, the gap between germline ends came to 14 bases. CDR3 DNA sequence: TGTGCCACCAGAGGGGAAAGATCTGGAAACACCATATATTTT. Translation gives CATRGERSGNTIYF.

V usage is TRBV5-5 and J usage is TRBJ2-1, with a weak D call TRBD2 (7 bases). This CDR3 has 16 residues. Between the trimmed V and J ends, which lost 3 bases and 5 bases, there was a span of 18 bases. Germline-derived CDR1 and CDR2 are SGHKS and YYEKEE (reference sequence). The CDR3 region is CASSSPGLRGHNEQFF. DNA for the CDR3: TGTGCCAGCAGCTCGCCGGGTCTGCGGGGGCACAATGAGCAGTTCTTC.

The chain carries TRBV5-1 and TRBJ2-7; D is possibly TRBD1 (6 bases). The CDR3 sequence is 14 residues long. The V end was cut by 7 bases, the J end by 4 bases, with 18 bases between. CDR1 SGHRS and CDR2 YFSETQ come from the germline V gene. The CDR3 sequence is CASGPRGFMYEQYF. CDR3 nucleotide sequence: TGCGCCAGCGGCCCAAGGGGGTTTATGTACGAGCAGTACTTC.

This clone has just a few counts. V and J are TRBV5-4 and TRBJ2-7, with D hard to call. The length of the CDR3 is 13 residues. CDR1 and CDR2 from the germline V gene are SGHNT and YYREEE (reference sequence). The V gene lost 1 base and the J gene lost 3 bases, with 8 bases spanning the gap. The CDR3 protein is CASSLQTGYEQYF. DNA of the CDR3: TGTGCCAGCAGCTTGCAGACGGGCTACGAGCAGTACTTC.

V and J are TRBV7-9 and TRBJ1-4; D is uncertain. With 0 bases removed from V and 7 bases from J, the gap between germline ends came to 15 bases. The CDR3 is 16 residues long. Germline V gene data show CDR1 as SEHNR and CDR2 as FQNEAQ (reference sequence). CDR3 sequence: CASSLAWAPTPEKLFF. The CDR3, as DNA: TGTGCCAGCAGCTTAGCTTGGGCACCAACTCCTGAAAAACTGTTTTTT.

The genes are TRBV14 and TRBJ1-6; TRBD1 matches at 7 bases. V dropped 4 bases and J dropped 5; count of bases not matched to a gene: 5. CDR3 length: 15 residues. Germline CDR1 reads SGHDN; CDR2 reads FVKESK. CDR3 coding DNA: TGTGCCAGCAGCCCGCTAGACAGGGATAATTCACCCCTCCACTTT. It specifies CASSPLDRDNSPLHF.

The V and J genes are TRBV7-9 and TRBJ1-2, with D possibly matching TRBD1 (6 bases). CDR1 is SEHNR, CDR2 FQNEAQ, per germline (reference sequence). The CDR3 has 15 amino acids. Trimming removed 1 base at V and 4 bases at J, with 13 bases between. The CDR3 reads CASSLGTAPSYGYTF. The CDR3, as DNA: TGTGCCAGCAGCTTAGGGACAGCTCCTAGCTATGGCTACACCTTC.

This chain connects TRBV11-3 to TRBJ2-1; D may be TRBD2 (6 bases). The length of the CDR3 is 15 residues. V was shortened by 0 bases and J by 7 bases, with 13 bases between the two germline ends. Germline CDR1 SGHNT, CDR2 YENEEA. As DNA, the CDR3 is TGTGCCAGCAGCTTAGATGGGCAGGAGGGGAATGAGCAGTTCTTC. This translates into CASSLDGQEGNEQFF.

V and J are TRBV9 and TRBJ1-4, with D hard to call. V was cut by 2 bases and J by 8 bases, with 10 bases left in between. The CDR3 totals 13 residues. The germline CDR1 and CDR2 sequences are SGDLS and YYNGEE. CDR3 residues: CASSVNSGEKLFF. The CDR3 DNA reads as TGTGCCAGCAGCGTCAACTCAGGCGAAAAACTGTTTTTT.

The rearrangement joins TRBV5-1 to TRBJ2-1, with a weak D call TRBD2 (5 bases). V lost 4 bases, J lost 1 base, and 15 bases lay in between. CDR1 is SGHRS and CDR2 is YFSETQ in the germline V gene. The CDR3 consists of 16 residues. The CDR3 loop reads CASSQRTDLSYNEQFF. The DNA of the CDR3 is TGCGCCAGCAGCCAGCGGACGGACTTATCCTACAATGAGCAGTTCTTC.

This chain connects TRBV4-1 to TRBJ2-5; 11 bases are a match to TRBD2. The CDR3 has 17 amino acids. V lost 0 bases, J lost 2 bases, and 5 bases stayed unmatched. Germline CDR1 and CDR2: MGHRA and YSYEKL. CDR3 sequence: CASSQDLASGGQETQYF. The DNA of the CDR3 is TGCGCCAGCAGCCAAGATTTGGCTAGCGGGGGGCAAGAGACCCAGTACTTC.

This clone is a singleton in its sample. V and J are TRBV6-6 and TRBJ1-2; TRBD1 might be the D (5 bases). The CDR3 is 14 residues long. CDR1 is MNHNY, CDR2 SVGAGI, per germline (reference sequence). V lost 2 bases to trimming and J lost 4 bases, with 11 bases between them. The CDR3 nucleotides are TGTGCCAGCAGTTACAATGGGGCAAGCTATGGCTACACCTTC. Translating gives CASSYNGASYGYTF.

The V and J genes are TRBV5-6 and TRBJ2-5, with 7 bases aligning to TRBD1. Per germline, CDR1 SGHDT and CDR2 YYEEEE. The junction had 5 bases not matched to a gene; V was cut back by 5 bases and J by 1 base. The CDR3 loop spans 14 amino acids. In nucleotides, the CDR3 is TGTGCCAGCAGGTCCACAGGGGTCCAAGAGACCCAGTACTTC. As protein: CASRSTGVQETQYF. The whole variable domain, remainder taken from reference TRBV5-6 and TRBJ2-5, is DAGVTQSPTHLIKTRGQQVTLRCSPKSGHDTVSWYQQALGQGPQFIFQYYEEEERQRGNFPDRFSGHQFPNYSSELNVNALLLGDSALYLCASRSTGVQETQYFGPGTRLLVL.

V usage is TRBV7-5 and J usage is TRBJ2-5; TRBD2 is taken as the D call from the table, unchecked against the DNA. TRBV7-5 is a pseudogene locus. The CDR3 has 15 amino acids. CDR3 loop: CARSLAGGLQETQYF. The DNA of the CDR3 is TGTGCCAGAAGCTTAGCGGGGGGCCTCCAAGAGACCCAGTACTTC.

The chain joins TRBV4-1 to TRBJ1-3, with D perhaps matching TRBD1 (6 bases). In germline, CDR1 is MGHRA, CDR2 YSYEKL. The CDR3 length is 13 residues. The V end was cut by 3 bases, the J end by 8 bases, with 11 bases between. CDR3 DNA: TGCGCCAGCAGCCACGTACAGGGAGACACCATATATTTT. Its translation: CASSHVQGDTIYF.

The chain has TRBV10-3 and TRBJ2-2; 11 bases are shared with TRBD2. After removal of 6 bases from V and 3 bases from J, the junction contained 9 bases not matched to a gene. The CDR3 consists of 17 residues. CDR1 and CDR2 from the germline V gene are ENHRY and SYGVKD. This CDR3 reads CAIREVAGGPDTGELFF. The CDR3 DNA is TGTGCCATCAGGGAAGTAGCGGGGGGGCCGGACACCGGGGAGCTGTTTTTT.

J is TRBJ1-1 and V is TRBV6-5; TRBD1 might be the D (6 bases). Trimming pared 5 bases from V and 9 bases from J, leaving 16 bases between. The CDR3 has 13 residues. In germline, CDR1 is MNHEY, CDR2 SVGAGI. CDR3 residues: CASSTQGPGQAFF. CDR3 DNA sequence: TGTGCCAGCAGTACACAGGGCCCGGGGCAAGCTTTCTTT.

The chain joins TRBV13 to TRBJ2-7; TRBD2 matches 9 bases. CDR3 size: 12 residues. V was clipped by 7 bases and J by 4 bases; unmatched bases: 2. Germline V gives CDR1 PRHDT, CDR2 FYEKMQ (reference sequence). The CDR3 DNA reads TGTGCCAGCAAGCGGGGGGCTTACGAGCAGTACTTC. Translation gives CASKRGAYEQYF.